This T cell receptor (beta chain) was found in a study of T cells in Graves' hyperthyroidism and ophthalmopathy. The study's findings and limits: Ophthalmopathy onset followed model prediction by a median about seven months. Patients with ophthalmopathy were separated from those with stable hyperthyroidism by a 13 V-J model. Blood also contained most expanded thyroid clonotypes above 0.001.

Amplification yielded TCR beta CDR3 regions, with RNA transcripts as the source. An initial round of RT-PCR targeting the TCR CDR3 relied on the HTBI primer set. TCRdb called the multiplex PCR reads again in MiXCR, with one record for every CDR3 protein. Among 600,000 or so distinct CDR3 sequences listed, under 60% were seen once. Stable disease denoted Graves' hyperthyroidism without ophthalmopathy progression within 18 months. This clonotype was detected once. Its antigen is not identified. Material: peripheral blood or thyroid tissue (not recorded which). This TCR came from a woman aged 18-35 years with Graves' hyperthyroidism.

As DNA, the CDR3 is TGCGCCAGCAGCCAAGATCGAGATAGCGCTTCTCAAGAGACCCAGTACTTC. It codes for CASSQDRDSASQETQYF. The rearrangement uses TRBV4-3 and TRBJ2-5; the D gene is possibly TRBD2 (5 bases). The CDR3 length is 17 residues. CDR1 and CDR2 from the germline V gene are LGHNA and YSLEER. V was shortened by 0 bases and J by 2 bases, with 16 bases between the two germline ends.